The source of this TCR beta chain is a study of blood T cell repertoires in COVID-19. Germline loops: CDR1 SNHLY, CDR2 FYNNEI. Trimming at V came to 7 bases and at J to 1 base, leaving 6 bases not matched to a gene. The CDR3 has 15 amino acids. Produced via immunoSEQ multiplex PCR; TCRdb's table is partial and in-frame only. The data show 250,000 to 300,000 clones, with approximately 91% seen just once and under 15% held by the top ten. This clone was picked up one time. Sequencing was performed on peripheral blood. The rearrangement joins TRBV2 to TRBJ2-5, with 10 bases lining up with TRBD2. This clonotype originated in an older woman with acute or convalescent COVID-19. The CDR3 DNA reads as TGTGCCAGCACGCGGCAGCGGGGGGGCCAAGAGACCCAGTACTTC. Protein sequence: CASTRQRGGQETQYF.